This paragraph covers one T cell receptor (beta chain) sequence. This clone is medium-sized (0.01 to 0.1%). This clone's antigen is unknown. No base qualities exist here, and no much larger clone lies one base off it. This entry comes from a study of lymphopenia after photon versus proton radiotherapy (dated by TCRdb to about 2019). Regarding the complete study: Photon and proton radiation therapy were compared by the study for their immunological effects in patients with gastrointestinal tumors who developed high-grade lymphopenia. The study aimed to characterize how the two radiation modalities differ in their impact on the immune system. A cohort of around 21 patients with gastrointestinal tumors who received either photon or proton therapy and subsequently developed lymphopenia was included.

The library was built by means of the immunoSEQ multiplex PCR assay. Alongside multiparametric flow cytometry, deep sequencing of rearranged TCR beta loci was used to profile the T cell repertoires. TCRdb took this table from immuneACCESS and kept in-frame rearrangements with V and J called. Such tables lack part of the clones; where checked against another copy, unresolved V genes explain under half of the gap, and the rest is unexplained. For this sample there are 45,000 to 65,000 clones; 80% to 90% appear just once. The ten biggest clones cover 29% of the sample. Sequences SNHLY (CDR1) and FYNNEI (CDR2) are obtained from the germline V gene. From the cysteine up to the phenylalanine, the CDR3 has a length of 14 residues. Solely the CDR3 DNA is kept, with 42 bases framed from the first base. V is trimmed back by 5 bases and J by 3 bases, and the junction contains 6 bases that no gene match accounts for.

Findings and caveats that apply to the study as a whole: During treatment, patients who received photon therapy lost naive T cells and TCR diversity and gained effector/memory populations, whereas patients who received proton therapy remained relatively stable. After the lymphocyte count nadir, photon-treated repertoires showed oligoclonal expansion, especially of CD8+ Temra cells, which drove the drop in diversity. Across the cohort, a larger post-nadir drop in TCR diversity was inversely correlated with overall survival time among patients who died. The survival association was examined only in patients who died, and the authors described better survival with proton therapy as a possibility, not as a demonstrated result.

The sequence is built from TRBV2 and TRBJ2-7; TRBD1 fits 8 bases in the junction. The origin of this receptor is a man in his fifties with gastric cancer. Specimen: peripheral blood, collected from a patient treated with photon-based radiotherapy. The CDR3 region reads CASSWTGNLYEQYF. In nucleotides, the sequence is TGTGCCAGCAGTTGGACAGGGAACCTCTACGAGCAGTACTTC.